This T cell receptor beta chain stems from a study of graft-versus-host responses after intestinal transplantation. Study in general: As for transplant type, recipients had multivisceral, liver-intestinal, or isolated intestinal grafts.

Germline V lookup: CDR1 MNHEY, CDR2 SVGAGI. CDR3 length: 14 residues. Trimming took 7 bases from V and 7 from J; bases not matched to a gene: 10. On this clone itself: Its antigen remains unidentified.

The protocol was immunoSEQ multiplex PCR, while the TCRdb copy is restricted to in-frame clones and leaves out a portion. Of about 120,000 clones listed, roughly 95% are singletons. Study outcomes and limitations: Recipient marrow harbored GvH clones, some of which surfaced first in ileum or blood. Within the allografts of patients who had graft-donor T cell macrochimerism, graft-versus-host to host-versus-graft clonal ratios were high. Early after transplant, HvG clones declined as circulating GvH clones peaked.

The receptor's source is a human donor who received an intestinal transplant. V usage is TRBV6-5 and J usage is TRBJ2-7; 10 bases align to TRBD1. The sequencing used unstimulated CD8+ T cells sorted from spleen or lymph node cells, collected before intestinal transplant. CDR3 coding DNA: TGTGCCAGCAATCGGGACAGGGGCGGTGTAGAGCAGTACTTC. This sequence encodes CASNRDRGGVEQYF.